The 3 T cell receptor beta chains given below trace back to one sample, sequenced in a study of T cells in Graves' hyperthyroidism and ophthalmopathy. There were TCR beta CDR3 regions amplified from RNA transcripts. First-round RT-PCR with HTBI primers amplified the TCR CDR3 region. TCRdb passed the multiplex PCR reads through MiXCR, listing each CDR3 protein once. The sample has hundreds of thousands of distinct CDR3 sequences; more than 15% are singletons. The sequenced sample consisted of blood. Source of these receptors: a woman in her thirties or forties with Graves' ophthalmopathy.

This clonotype was recorded at least ten times. The V gene is TRBV2, the J gene TRBJ1-5; no definite D call. There are 17 residues in the CDR3. Between the trimmed V and J ends, which lost 0 bases and 7 bases, there was a span of 19 bases. Looked up from germline, CDR1 is SNHLY and CDR2 is FYNNEI. The CDR3 nucleotides read TGTGCCAGCAGTGAAGCGCCTCCGGGCTCCGGAGGGCAGCCCCAGCATTTT. Amino acid sequence: CASSEAPPGSGGQPQHF.

This clonotype was counted many times. The V call is TRBV28, the J call TRBJ2-3; D unresolved. This CDR3 is built from 13 residues. Germline loops: CDR1 MDHEN, CDR2 SYDVKM. Trimming left V 10 bases short and J 9 bases short, with 20 bases between. This chain's CDR3 is CATRSPNPPTQYF. In DNA form, the CDR3 reads TGTGCCACCCGGTCCCCAAACCCCCCCACGCAGTATTTT.

Many counts were recorded for this clonotype. The chain uses TRBV3-1 and TRBJ2-1; possibly TRBD2 for D (6 bases). V was clipped by 5 bases and J by 7 bases, with 21 bases between them. This CDR3 region has 16 residues. Germline V gives CDR1 LGHDT, CDR2 YNNKEL (reference sequence). The CDR3 DNA reads TGTGCCAGCAGCGAAAGGGACTGGCCCGGAGCGAATGAGCAGTTCTTC. This codes for CASSERDWPGANEQFF.